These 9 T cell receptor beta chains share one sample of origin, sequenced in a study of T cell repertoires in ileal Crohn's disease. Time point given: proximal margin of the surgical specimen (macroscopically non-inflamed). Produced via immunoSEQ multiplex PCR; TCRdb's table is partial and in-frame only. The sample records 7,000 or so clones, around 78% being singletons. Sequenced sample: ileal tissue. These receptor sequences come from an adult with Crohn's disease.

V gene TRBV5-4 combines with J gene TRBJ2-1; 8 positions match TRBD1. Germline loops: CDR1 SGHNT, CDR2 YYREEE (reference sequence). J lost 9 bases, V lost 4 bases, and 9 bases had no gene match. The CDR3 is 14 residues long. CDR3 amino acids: CASSLGQGESEQFF. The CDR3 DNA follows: TGTGCCAGCAGCCTAGGACAGGGTGAAAGTGAGCAGTTCTTC. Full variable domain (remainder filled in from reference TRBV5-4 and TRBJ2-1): ETGVTQSPTHLIKTRGQQVTLRCSSQSGHNTVSWYQQALGQGPQFIFQYYREEENGRGNFPPRFSGLQFPNYSSELNVNALELDDSALYLCASSLGQGESEQFFGPGTRLTVL.

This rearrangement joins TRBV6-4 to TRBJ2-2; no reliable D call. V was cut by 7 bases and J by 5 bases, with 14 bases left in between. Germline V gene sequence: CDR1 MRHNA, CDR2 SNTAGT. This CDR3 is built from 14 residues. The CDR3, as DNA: TGTGCCAGCACCGCGAACCCTTGGACCGGGGAGCTGTTTTTT. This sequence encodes CASTANPWTGELFF.

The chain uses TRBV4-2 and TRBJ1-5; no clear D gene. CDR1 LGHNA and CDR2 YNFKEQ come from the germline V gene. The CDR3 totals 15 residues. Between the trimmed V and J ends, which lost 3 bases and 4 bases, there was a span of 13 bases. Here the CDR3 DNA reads TGTGCCAGCAGCCAGGAAGCAGGATCTAATCAGCCCCAGCATTTT. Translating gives CASSQEAGSNQPQHF.

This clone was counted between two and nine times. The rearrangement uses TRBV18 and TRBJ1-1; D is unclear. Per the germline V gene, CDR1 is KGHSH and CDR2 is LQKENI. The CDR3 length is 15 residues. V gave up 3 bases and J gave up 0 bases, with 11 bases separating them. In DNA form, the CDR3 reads TGTGCCAGCTCACCTCGGCCGGACGTGAACACTGAAGCTTTCTTT. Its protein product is CASSPRPDVNTEAFF.

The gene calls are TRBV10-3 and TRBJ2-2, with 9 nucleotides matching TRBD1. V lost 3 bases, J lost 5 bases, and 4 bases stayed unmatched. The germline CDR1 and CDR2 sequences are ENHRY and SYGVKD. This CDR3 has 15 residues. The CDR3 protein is CAISDRDRVTGELFF. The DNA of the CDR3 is TGTGCCATCAGTGACCGGGACAGGGTTACCGGGGAGCTGTTTTTT.

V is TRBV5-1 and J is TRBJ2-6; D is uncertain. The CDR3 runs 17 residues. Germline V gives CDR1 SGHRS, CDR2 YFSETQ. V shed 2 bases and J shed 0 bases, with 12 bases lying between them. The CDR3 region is CASSFQPDGSGANVLTF. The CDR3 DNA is TGCGCCAGCAGCTTCCAGCCGGACGGCTCTGGGGCCAACGTCCTGACTTTC.

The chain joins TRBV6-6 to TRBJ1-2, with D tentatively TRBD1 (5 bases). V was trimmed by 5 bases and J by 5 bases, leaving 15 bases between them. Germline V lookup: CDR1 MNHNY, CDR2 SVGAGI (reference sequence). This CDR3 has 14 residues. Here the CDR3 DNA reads TGTGCCAGCAGTGGGACGGCACAAAGTTATGGCTACACCTTC. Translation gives CASSGTAQSYGYTF.

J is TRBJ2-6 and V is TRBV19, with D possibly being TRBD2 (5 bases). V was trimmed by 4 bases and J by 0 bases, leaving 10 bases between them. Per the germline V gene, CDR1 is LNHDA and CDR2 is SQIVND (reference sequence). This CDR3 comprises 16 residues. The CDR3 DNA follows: TGTGCCAGTAGTACCCGTGCGGGCTCTGGGGCCAACGTCCTGACTTTC. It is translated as CASSTRAGSGANVLTF. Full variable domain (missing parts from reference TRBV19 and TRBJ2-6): DGGITQSPKYLFRKEGQNVTLSCEQNLNHDAMYWYRQDPGQGLRLIYYSQIVNDFQKGDIAEGYSVSREKKESFPLTVTSAQKNPTAFYLCASSTRAGSGANVLTFGAGSRLTVL.

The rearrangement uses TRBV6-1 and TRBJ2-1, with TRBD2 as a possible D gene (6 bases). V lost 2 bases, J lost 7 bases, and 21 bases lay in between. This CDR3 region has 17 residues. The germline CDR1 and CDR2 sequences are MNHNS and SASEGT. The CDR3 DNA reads TGTGCCAGCAGTGAACGCTCTCTAGCGTCATATGGGAATGAGCAGTTCTTC. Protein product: CASSERSLASYGNEQFF.